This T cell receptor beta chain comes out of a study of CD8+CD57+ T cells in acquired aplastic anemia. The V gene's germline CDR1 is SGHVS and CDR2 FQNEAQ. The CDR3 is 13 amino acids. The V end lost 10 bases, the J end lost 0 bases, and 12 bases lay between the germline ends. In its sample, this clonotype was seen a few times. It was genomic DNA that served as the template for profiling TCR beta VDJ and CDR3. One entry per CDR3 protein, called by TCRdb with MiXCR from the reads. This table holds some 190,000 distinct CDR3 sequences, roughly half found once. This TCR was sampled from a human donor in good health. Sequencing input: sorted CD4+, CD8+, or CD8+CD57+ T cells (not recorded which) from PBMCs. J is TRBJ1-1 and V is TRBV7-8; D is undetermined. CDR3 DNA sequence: TGTGCCACGAGGACGAGAATGAACACTGAAGCTTTCTTT. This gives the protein CATRTRMNTEAFF.